The TCR beta chain under discussion was sequenced for a study of Ad26.COV2.S vaccination and SARS-CoV-2 variants. Overall study findings and caveats: It is possible that the TCR breadth and depth analyses underestimated the total T cell responses.

Sequencing was performed with immunoSEQ multiplex PCR; in TCRdb, only in-frame clones are kept and a portion is missing. Found here are approximately 420,000 clones, approximately 91% of them singletons; the top ten hold 3% to 4.5%. Remarks on this clone: Its antigen is still unknown.

Treatment specified: about 20 received Ad26.COV2.S at low or high dose, single or two shots; about 5 received placebo; per-sample allocation not given. All samples were drawn on day 63, counting from the first vaccine or placebo injection. The germline gives CDR1 SGHRS, CDR2 YFSETQ. Trimming shortened V by 4 bases and J by 7 bases, and 24 bases separated the two germline ends. The CDR3 sequence is 17 residues long. This sequence was found in a person aged 18 to 59 who received the Ad26.COV2.S COVID-19 vaccine or a placebo. This sample comprised peripheral blood, obtained in a trial of Ad26.COV2.S vaccine versus placebo. V usage is TRBV5-1 and J usage is TRBJ2-1; D possibly corresponds to TRBD2 (6 bases). The CDR3 sequence: CASSPRPTASDQNEQFF. CDR3 bases: TGCGCCAGCAGCCCCCGCCCGACTGCTAGCGACCAGAATGAGCAGTTCTTC.